One sample yielded the 5 T cell receptor beta chains listed below, sequenced in a study of cytomegalovirus exposure and HLA in healthy donors. Researchers ran the PCR with 60 Vbeta and 13 Jbeta primers. This table comes from immunoSEQ multiplex PCR, and its TCRdb copy is limited to in-frame clones, with some not included. The table shows approximately 150,000 clones, with around 78% occurring only once. The sequenced material came from PBMCs. The receptors were gathered from a woman between 40 and 55 years old in good health and CMV-seropositive.

V usage is TRBV2 and J usage is TRBJ2-1, with D uncertain. V was clipped by 2 bases and J by 3 bases, with 11 bases between them. Germline loops: CDR1 SNHLY, CDR2 FYNNEI. The CDR3 has 15 residues. The chain's CDR3 is CASSERGRNYNEQFF. The CDR3, as DNA: TGTGCCAGCAGTGAAAGAGGAAGGAACTACAATGAGCAGTTCTTC.

J is TRBJ2-3 and V is TRBV5-1, with D possibly matching TRBD2 (5 bases). V lost 1 base, J lost 4 bases, and 10 bases lay in between. This CDR3 has 14 amino acids. The V gene's germline CDR1 is SGHRS and CDR2 YFSETQ. This CDR3 reads CASSLTGMADTQYF. CDR3 DNA: TGCGCCAGCAGCTTGACGGGGATGGCAGATACGCAGTATTTT.

The chain is built from TRBV10-3 and TRBJ2-1, with TRBD2 identical over 7 bases. The CDR3 consists of 14 residues. Per the germline V gene, CDR1 is ENHRY and CDR2 is SYGVKD. The J segment lost 7 bases and the V segment lost 3 bases, leaving 6 bases of the junction unmatched. The CDR3 sequence is CAISEGLAVNEQFF. The CDR3 nucleotides are TGTGCCATCAGTGAAGGGCTAGCGGTAAATGAGCAGTTCTTC.

The chain has TRBV27 and TRBJ2-1; possible D gene TRBD2, 6 bases. The CDR3 runs 16 residues. V lost 1 base, J lost 2 bases, and 12 bases lay in between. CDR1 MNHEY and CDR2 SMNVEV come from the germline V gene (reference sequence). CDR3 coding DNA: TGTGCCAGCAGTTTATATGGGGGAGGTACCTACAATGAGCAGTTCTTC. Amino acids: CASSLYGGGTYNEQFF.

The chain employs TRBV5-1 and TRBJ2-2; 11 bases fit TRBD2. Germline CDR1 and CDR2: SGHRS and YFSETQ. The CDR3 contains 15 residues. V lost 0 bases and J lost 7; bases outside the gene matches: 2. In DNA form, the CDR3 reads TGCGCCAGCAGCTTGGGACTAGCGGGGAACGGGGAGCTGTTTTTT. Protein product: CASSLGLAGNGELFF.